This T cell receptor (beta chain) was obtained from a study of blood T cell repertoires in COVID-19. Background on the study: COVID-19 samples from acute and convalescent phases originated in the United States, Italy and Spain. Sample material is recorded as cDNA or gDNA derived from T cells, B-cell-depleted T cells, or PBMCs.

This clone was recorded once. Per the original methods: Estimates of nucleated cell counts were drawn from the amplification of reference gene primers. Assay used: immunoSEQ multiplex PCR; TCRdb lists only in-frame clones, some missing. V and J calls and clone size are those listed in that table; D and trimming were worked out from the DNA. Of fewer than 120,000 clones in the sample, about four fifths are singletons; the top ten hold 16%. Looked up from germline, CDR1 is SGDLS and CDR2 is YYNGEE. The CDR3 spans 14 residues. Trimming at V came to 4 bases and at J to 7 bases, leaving 5 bases not matched to a gene.

This receptor was obtained from a woman in her sixties or seventies with acute or convalescent COVID-19. Sequencing was done on a sample of peripheral blood. This rearrangement joins TRBV9 to TRBJ1-4; 9 nucleotides match TRBD1. CDR3 region: CASSPDRGGEKLFF. DNA for the CDR3: TGTGCCAGCAGCCCGGACAGGGGCGGTGAAAAACTGTTTTTT.